These 19 T cell receptor beta chains share one sample of origin, sequenced in a study of T-cell reconstitution after alpha-beta-depleted transplantation in children. A library of TCRbeta sequences, prepared with unique molecular identifiers, was generated. TCRdb re-derived calls from the PCR reads in MiXCR, one entry per CDR3 protein. The table lists 210,000 or so distinct CDR3 sequences, approximately 9.5% of them singletons, with 5.5% to 8% in the top ten. Sequencing was performed on PBMCs from the stem cell graft donor, taken from the stem cell graft. Source of these receptors: a human donor who donated a stem cell graft to a child with acute lymphoblastic leukemia.

This clonotype was picked up a small number of times. The rearrangement joins TRBV5-6 to TRBJ2-1; 11 nucleotides line up with TRBD2. The ends lost 6 bases at V and 6 bases at J; junction bases unmatched: 14. This CDR3 comprises 17 residues. From germline, CDR1 is SGHDT and CDR2 YYEEEE. The CDR3 nucleotides are TGTGCCAGCAAGCACCAGCTAGCGGGGGGAAACACCAATGAGCAGTTCTTC. Its protein product is CASKHQLAGGNTNEQFF.

This clonotype was counted at least ten times. V is TRBV2 and J is TRBJ1-2; 8 nucleotides match TRBD1. V lost 1 base and J lost 4; bases outside the gene matches: 8. The germline V gene has CDR1 SNHLY and CDR2 FYNNEI. The CDR3 totals 16 residues. CDR3 amino acids: CASSEDGAGGFYGYTF. The CDR3, as DNA: TGTGCCAGCAGTGAAGATGGGGCAGGGGGCTTCTATGGCTACACCTTC.

This clonotype was seen at least ten times. The rearrangement joins TRBV9 to TRBJ2-3; no firm D call. The CDR3 loop spans 13 amino acids. Germline lookup yields CDR1 SGDLS and CDR2 YYNGEE. V lost 3 bases, J lost 1 base, and 6 bases lay in between. The CDR3 sequence is CASSALGTDTQYF. CDR3 bases: TGTGCCAGCAGCGCGTTGGGCACAGATACGCAGTATTTT. The variable domain in full, with the rest retrieved from reference TRBV9 and TRBJ2-3, is DSGVTQTPKHLITATGQRVTLRCSPRSGDLSVYWYQQSLDQGLQFLIQYYNGEERAKGNILERFSAQQFPDLHSELNLSSLELGDSALYFCASSALGTDTQYFGPGTRLTVL.

The gene calls are TRBV5-4 and TRBJ2-2; TRBD1 aligns across 9 bases. CDR3 length equals 17 residues. Unmatched junction bases numbered 12, after V lost 4 bases and J lost 5 bases. Germline V CDR1 and CDR2: SGHNT, YYREEE (reference sequence). The CDR3 region has the DNA TGTGCCAGCAGCATAAACAGGGGGCTGAGACTGACCGGGGAGCTGTTTTTT. Encoded protein: CASSINRGLRLTGELFF.

The CDR3 is CASSSGLPGLLYQETQYF. The CDR3 DNA is TGCGCCAGCAGCTCGGGACTCCCGGGACTATTGTACCAAGAGACCCAGTACTTC. The rearrangement links TRBV5-1 to TRBJ2-5, with 7 bases fitting TRBD2. V dropped 3 bases and J dropped 0; count of bases not matched to a gene: 14. Germline CDR1 SGHRS, CDR2 YFSETQ. The CDR3 is 18 residues long.

In its sample, this clonotype was seen a few times. V gene TRBV6-5 combines with J gene TRBJ2-3; weak D call: TRBD2 (6 bases). CDR1 MNHEY and CDR2 SVGAGI come from the germline V gene. V was cut by 0 bases and J by 2 bases, with 12 bases left in between. This CDR3 contains 16 residues. The CDR3 DNA reads as TGTGCCAGCAGTTACTCTCGGACTACCTTCACAGATACGCAGTATTTT. The encoded protein is CASSYSRTTFTDTQYF.

V usage is TRBV5-6 and J usage is TRBJ1-6; D uncertain. Germline V gene data show CDR1 as SGHDT and CDR2 as YYEEEE. V was clipped by 0 bases and J by 4 bases, with 17 bases between them. The CDR3 sequence is 18 residues long. The CDR3 region is CASSLALGARRYNSPLHF. The CDR3 DNA sequence: TGTGCCAGCAGCTTGGCCTTAGGAGCCCGAAGATATAATTCACCCCTCCACTTT.

The CDR3 protein is CASSQGGLESYNEQFF. CDR3 sequence (DNA): TGTGCCAGCAGCCAAGGAGGACTAGAGTCCTACAATGAGCAGTTCTTC. This chain joins TRBV4-2 and TRBJ2-1, with 7 bases fitting TRBD2. The germline gives CDR1 LGHNA, CDR2 YNFKEQ. V dropped 1 base and J dropped 1; count of bases not matched to a gene: 4. This CDR3 comprises 16 residues.

The V and J genes are TRBV24-1 and TRBJ2-5; a possible D gene is TRBD1 (6 bases). Deletions cut 1 base from V and 0 bases from J, with 17 bases between. This CDR3 contains 18 residues. Looked up from germline, CDR1 is KGHDR and CDR2 is SFDVKD. As DNA, the CDR3 is TGTGCCACCAGTGATTTCCCCGTGAACAACAGGGACCAAGAGACCCAGTACTTC. This translates into CATSDFPVNNRDQETQYF.

This clonotype was seen repeatedly, ten times or more. The chain is built from TRBV12-3 or TRBV12-4 and TRBJ2-2, with D perhaps matching TRBD1 or TRBD2 (6 bases each). The CDR3 is 15 residues long. Trimming left V 4 bases short and J 3 bases short, with 12 bases between. CDR3: CASSSGAGYTGELFF. The CDR3 DNA reads TGTGCCAGCAGTTCAGGGGCGGGGTACACCGGGGAGCTGTTTTTT.

This sequence joins TRBV29-1 and TRBJ2-1; TRBD1 matches 9 bases. Looked up from germline, CDR1 is SQVTM and CDR2 is ANQGSEA. The CDR3 is made up of 15 amino acids. The trim removed 6 bases at V and 6 bases at J, leaving 12 bases unmatched. The DNA of the CDR3 is TGCAGCGTCAAAGATACAGGGGGCGGGGGCAATGAGCAGTTCTTC. It yields the protein CSVKDTGGGGNEQFF.

This clonotype was detected only a few times. V usage is TRBV5-1 and J usage is TRBJ1-1; D possibly corresponds to TRBD1 (6 bases). V lost 3 bases, J lost 5 bases, and 17 bases lay in between. The germline gives CDR1 SGHRS, CDR2 YFSETQ. The CDR3 has 15 residues. The CDR3 region has the DNA TGCGCCAGCAGCTCCAATCGGGGGGCTGGAACTGAAGCTTTCTTT. Its translation: CASSSNRGAGTEAFF. Variable domain in full (rest from reference TRBV5-1 and TRBJ1-1): KAGVTQTPRYLIKTRGQQVTLSCSPISGHRSVSWYQQTPGQGLQFLFEYFSETQRNKGNFPGRFSGRQFSNSRSEMNVSTLELGDSALYLCASSSNRGAGTEAFFGQGTRLTVV.

CDR3 coding DNA: TGCAGTGCTAGAGATAAGGGCCAGAACTATGGCTACACCTTC. This encodes CSARDKGQNYGYTF. The chain joins TRBV20-1 to TRBJ1-2; no definite D call. V lost 0 bases to trimming and J lost 2 bases, with 10 bases between them. This CDR3 contains 14 residues. Per germline, CDR1 DFQATT and CDR2 SNEGSKA (reference sequence).

This clonotype was counted many times. V and J are TRBV12-3 or TRBV12-4 and TRBJ2-7; D call uncertain. There are 15 residues in the CDR3. Deletions cut 3 bases from V and 3 bases from J, with 15 bases between. CDR3 protein: CASSFGPLTDYEQYF. CDR3 nucleotide sequence: TGTGCCAGCAGTTTTGGGCCCCTAACCGACTACGAGCAGTACTTC.

This clonotype occurred many times. The rearrangement links TRBV20-1 to TRBJ1-2, with 10 bases lining up with TRBD1. This CDR3 is 16 amino acids long. Losses at the gene ends were 5 bases for V and 4 bases for J; bases not matched to a gene: 13. In germline, CDR1 is DFQATT, CDR2 SNEGSKA (reference sequence). DNA of the CDR3: TGCAGTGCTCCCGGGACAGGGGCCTCTCTTGGCTATGGCTACACCTTC. As protein: CSAPGTGASLGYGYTF.

This clonotype occurred many times. The chain combines TRBV7-9 with TRBJ2-3, with 8 bases aligning to TRBD1. Germline CDR1 SEHNR, CDR2 FQNEAQ (reference sequence). The CDR3 extends over 14 amino acids. V was clipped by 4 bases and J by 5 bases; unmatched bases: 5. DNA for the CDR3: TGTGCCAGCAGCTCCAGGGGGCAGGGAGATACGCAGTATTTT. Its translation: CASSSRGQGDTQYF.

Many counts were recorded for this clonotype. The chain combines TRBV7-2 with TRBJ1-3; D is ambiguous. The CDR3 sequence is 14 residues long. The V end was cut by 0 bases, the J end by 1 base, with 4 bases between. CDR1 and CDR2 from the germline V gene are SGHTA and FQGNSA. The CDR3, as DNA: TGTGCCAGCAGCTTAGCGGGATCTGGAAACACCATATATTTT. Translated, it gives CASSLAGSGNTIYF.

V gene TRBV30 combines with J gene TRBJ2-1, with D perhaps matching TRBD2 (5 bases). CDR1 and CDR2 from the germline V gene are GTSNPN and SVGIG (reference sequence). The ends were cut back, 4 bases at V and 8 bases at J, with 9 bases in the middle. The CDR3 covers 11 residues. CDR3 protein: CAWTRGYEQFF. DNA for the CDR3: TGTGCCTGGACACGGGGTTATGAGCAGTTCTTC.

This clonotype was seen ten or more times. The chain carries TRBV28 and TRBJ2-3; TRBD2 might be the D (6 bases). V was cut by 3 bases and J by 0 bases, with 10 bases left in between. The germline V gene encodes CDR1 MDHEN and CDR2 SYDVKM. This CDR3 contains 15 residues. This CDR3 is CASSFRGISTDTQYF. CDR3 bases: TGTGCCAGCAGTTTTCGGGGGATTAGCACAGATACGCAGTATTTT.